The sequence of this TCR beta chain was determined in a study of cytomegalovirus exposure and HLA in healthy donors. Study conclusions and caveats: 15,000 to 20,000 TCR beta sequences were associated with HLA alleles at 0.05 false discovery rate in a later analysis.

PCR primers comprised 60 Vbeta and 13 Jbeta primers. Only in-frame clones appear in the TCRdb table, and some are missing; sequencing was by immunoSEQ multiplex PCR. This sample's clone table lists about 39,000 clones. Comment on this clone: What it recognizes is unknown.

The sample consisted of PBMCs. The TCR comes from a woman aged 25 to 39 in good health and CMV-seropositive.

CDR3 sequence (DNA): TGTGCCAGCAGGGTCAGTGGACAGAGCAATCAGCCCCAGCATTTT. The encoded protein is CASRVSGQSNQPQHF. This chain uses TRBV2 with TRBJ1-5; tentative D call: TRBD1 (6 bases). Germline CDR1 SNHLY, CDR2 FYNNEI. Trimming shortened V by 6 bases and J by 1 base, and 13 bases separated the two germline ends. This CDR3 is built from 15 residues.